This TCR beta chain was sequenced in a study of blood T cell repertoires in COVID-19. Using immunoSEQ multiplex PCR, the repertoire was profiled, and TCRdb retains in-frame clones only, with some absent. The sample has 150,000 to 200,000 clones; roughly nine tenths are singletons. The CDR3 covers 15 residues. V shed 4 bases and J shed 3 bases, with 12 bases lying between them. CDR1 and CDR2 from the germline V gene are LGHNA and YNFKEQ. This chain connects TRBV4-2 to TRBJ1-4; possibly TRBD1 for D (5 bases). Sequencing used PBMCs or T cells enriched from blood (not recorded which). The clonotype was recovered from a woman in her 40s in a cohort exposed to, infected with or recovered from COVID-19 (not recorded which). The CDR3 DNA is TGTGCCAGCAGCCGGGGGAGGCAGGCTAATGAAAAACTGTTTTTT. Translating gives CASSRGRQANEKLFF.